This T cell receptor beta chain stems from a study of cytomegalovirus exposure and HLA in healthy donors (dated by TCRdb to 2017 to 2019). A note on the overall study: According to an earlier analysis of several hundred of the donors, some 180 million T cells yielded over 90 million unique TCR beta sequences and more than 250 Gb of sequence data. Roughly 300 gigabases of sequencing data and about 92 million unique TCR sequences made up an early release that covered over 550 HLA-typed donors. Among the roughly 410 genotyped donors, about 83% belonged to the genetic ancestry cluster associated with self-reported Caucasian donors. The study aimed to test whether signatures of past pathogen exposure could be identified by cataloging public T cell receptors. Using immunosequencing, the study profiled T cell repertoires from about 610 subjects and related those repertoires to cytomegalovirus serostatus. Besides the first cohort of some 670 subjects, a separate validation cohort made up of over a hundred different subjects was used. To predict cytomegalovirus infection status, the study brought together high-throughput TCR immunosequencing, statistical association of individual TCRs with disease status, and machine learning. A later analysis re-analyzed previously published TCR beta repertoires from 666 donors and added high-resolution HLA genotyping to study TCR occurrence patterns. The later analysis used no new phenotypic data to find candidate immune exposures, relying instead on TCR beta sequences and their occurrence across donors. To decide whether each TCR beta V gene segment behaved as functional or pseudogenic, an earlier analysis of over 500 of the donors relied on high-throughput TCR beta sequencing. Donor age, sex, ethnicity and CMV serostatus were compiled together with the repertoire data. A later genetic analysis used genome-wide SNP genotypes for about three fifths of the 666 donors, treating that subset as a discovery cohort. All discovery cohort repertoires had been generated on a single sequencing platform. Class I and class II HLA loci were covered by the typing at four-digit resolution. The number of donors typed differed by locus, with about 629-640 for A, B, C, DRB1 and DQB1, roughly 550 for DQA1, about 610 for DPA1, and 450 to 480 for DPB1. Five DR-DQ haplotypes were handled as single units for association and clustering, since linkage in the cohort was strong. Among some 400 genotyped donors of the cohort, an average of approximately 240,000 unique TCR beta nucleotide sequences was sequenced per donor, of which roughly 18% were non-productive. The investigation overall reported the following: Some IMGT-functional V segments, including TRBV6-2 and TRBV6-3, could not be told apart with the 87-base-pair reads, so those segments were excluded. Only TCR beta chains were sequenced in this cohort, and the absence of alpha or paired-chain data limited detectable features. In both the original and validation cohorts, the classifier was reported to diagnose cytomegalovirus status with high specificity and sensitivity. The only immune exposure information available for the cohort was CMV serostatus. In a later analysis, most CMV-associated TCR beta chains were found to appear HLA-restricted, with HLA associations seemingly driven largely by CMV exposure. Correlated functional status among segregating V segments might be attributable to linkage disequilibrium, but an unknown experimental factor could not be ruled out. A later genetic analysis associated a missense DCLRE1C variant with V-gene and J-gene trimming of TCR beta chains, and an independent cohort replicated the association. In a later analysis, HLA-associated TCR beta chains were found to be more clonally expanded and to have lower generation probabilities than equally common non-associated chains. The authors suggested that the approach could potentially be extended to other disease states and immunological phenotypes. Over 15 rarely observed V segments, including chromosome 9 orphons, were excluded from the earlier analysis of just under 600 of the donors because counts were too low. A later analysis found that TCR association rates varied across HLA loci, with DRB1 alleles showing the most associated TCRs and HLA-C alleles the fewest. At a false discovery rate of 0.05, a later analysis linked under 20,000 TCR beta sequences to specific HLA alleles. In vitro tests confirmed that a few of the cytomegalovirus-associated TCR beta chains recognize cytomegalovirus antigens. According to a later analysis, parvovirus B19, influenza, CMV and Epstein-Barr virus appeared linked to several top co-occurrence clusters. Sequencing depth was assumed to be roughly uniform across donors in the presence/absence analyses, though that assumption may not hold. Strong co-occurrence of HLA alleles, especially DR and DQ, made assigning TCR associations to individual alleles difficult. Most TCR sequences were observed very rarely across donors, whereas some public TCRs were present in many individuals. In an earlier analysis of roughly 560 of the donors, most TCR beta V segments were observed in productive rearrangements about 87% or about 30% of the time, broadly matching IMGT annotations. The study listed 164 TCR beta chains as associated with cytomegalovirus. A later genetic analysis reported fewer N-insertions in productive TCRs among donors in an Asian-associated ancestry cluster than the roughly 640-donor mean. HLA typing was unavailable for some donors at each locus, so association tests used only the typed subset. A further reported finding was that TCR beta sequences accurately predicted the HLA-A and HLA-B alleles for most subjects in the first cohort. The sequencing pipeline was judged likely to have produced a cluster of highly shared sequence variants as a technical artifact.

The library was prepared using the immunoSEQ multiplex PCR assay. A mixture of 60 forward primers for TCR Vbeta segments and 13 reverse primers for TCR Jbeta segments was used in the multiplex PCR. A multiplex PCR assay on genomic DNA amplified the CDR3 region of rearranged TCR beta genes. On the Illumina HiSeq System, the amplified TCR beta libraries were sequenced as 87-base-pair reads. As for the original processing: A later analysis tallied 75 million to 95 million unique TCR beta chains across the 660 or so repertoires, and about 12 million of those chains were shared by two or more donors. To remove PCR and sequencing errors, raw reads were error-corrected and collapsed into unique sequences using a nearest-neighbor algorithm that merged closely related sequences. Alignment of CDR3 sequences to IMGT reference sequences was used to assign V, D and J gene segments. For a sequence to be retained, a match of at least six nucleotides to both a V gene segment and a J gene segment was required. Rearrangements were called productive when the CDR3 lacked stop codons and stayed in frame with V and J; all others were non-productive. CDR3 was defined by IMGT convention, running from the second conserved V-encoded cysteine to the conserved J-encoded phenylalanine. The earlier analysis of about 610 of the donors excluded any sequence lacking an unambiguous match to a single V gene segment. In an earlier analysis of several hundred of the donors, V segments were called functional above 56.7% productive rearrangements and were called segregating when the between-donor standard deviation exceeded 5%. A statistical classification framework was built to diagnose cytomegalovirus status from the catalog of TCR beta chain sequences. V and J gene assignment, in a later analysis, came from comparing TCR nucleotide sequences with IMGT/GENE-DB human TR gene sequences. Using the TCRdist pipeline, a later analysis assigned CDR3 sequences along with most-parsimonious VDJ recombination scenarios. A later analysis defined each TCR beta chain by its CDR3 amino acid sequence plus V-gene family, and excluded reads lacking a unique V-gene family. A later analysis removed several hundred highly shared, low-generation-probability nucleotide sequences to deal with suspected cross-contamination and a sequencing artifact. A later analysis calculated a clonal expansion index for each public chain from normalized within-repertoire ranks of inferred template counts. In a later analysis, generation probabilities were computed using a VDJ recombination model fitted to out-of-frame rearrangements, and the results were checked against IGoR. Hypergeometric tests were used in a later analysis to score TCR-TCR, TCR-HLA and TCR-CMV co-occurrence, with a repertoire-size bias correction applied to the TCR pairs. False discovery rates were estimated in a later analysis by permuting HLA or CMV assignments 20 times. In a later analysis, co-occurring TCRs were grouped using DBSCAN, and TCRdist sequence similarity was added for clustering within HLA-allele-positive subsets. For co-occurrence clustering, repertoires with fewer than 30,000 or more than 120,000 public chains were excluded, along with a handful of repertoires with anomalous nucleotide sharing. The table was pulled from immuneACCESS by TCRdb, which kept in-frame rearrangements only. Such tables lose some clones; where checked, under half of the loss comes from unresolved V genes, and the rest has no known cause. The DNA gave D and trimming, while V, J and clone size come from that table. The sample table holds around 160,000 clones, of which roughly four fifths were seen once. The top ten constitute around 9% of the sample.

Note on this clone: No cognate antigen has been identified for it. No base quality values were provided; no much bigger clone lies one nucleotide off.

The cohort consisted of fewer than 700 healthy bone marrow donors. At the time of sampling, all cohort members were nominally healthy, though unrecorded immune exposures were likely present. The donor was CMV seropositive and was included in the group of 270 or so seropositive cohort members. A peripheral blood sample was provided by each donor, and peripheral blood mononuclear cells were used for TCR beta sequencing. Genomic DNA extraction from the blood cell samples was performed with the Qiagen DNeasy Blood Extraction Kit. The germline ends are 16 bases apart after V is trimmed by 0 bases and J by 4 bases. The CDR3 covers 17 residues, taking in both the cysteine and the phenylalanine. Only the CDR3 portion is preserved as DNA: 51 bases, with reading frame beginning at the first base. From the germline V gene, CDR1 is LGHNA and CDR2 is YSLEER.

The receptor was isolated from a male donor in good health and CMV-seropositive. The rearrangement combines TRBV4-3 with TRBJ2-1, with the D gene uncertain. The sequenced sample was PBMCs. The CDR3 region reads CASSQDPRHPNYNEQFF. At the DNA level, the sequence is TGCGCCAGCAGCCAAGATCCACGACACCCCAATTACAATGAGCAGTTCTTC.